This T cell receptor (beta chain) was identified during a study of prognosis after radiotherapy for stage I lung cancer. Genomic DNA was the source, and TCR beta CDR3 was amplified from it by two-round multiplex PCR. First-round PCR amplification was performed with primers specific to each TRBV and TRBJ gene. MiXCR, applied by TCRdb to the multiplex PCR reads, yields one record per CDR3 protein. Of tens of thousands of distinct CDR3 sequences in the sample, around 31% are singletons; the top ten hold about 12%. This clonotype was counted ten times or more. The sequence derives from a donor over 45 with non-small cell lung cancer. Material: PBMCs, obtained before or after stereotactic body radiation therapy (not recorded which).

The chain's CDR3 is CSARSTDTQYF. In nucleotides, the CDR3 is TGCAGTGCTAGGAGCACAGATACGCAGTATTTT. The gene calls are TRBV20-1 and TRBJ2-3; D is uncertain. CDR3 length: 11 amino acids. V dropped 3 bases and J dropped 0 bases, with 1 base sitting between them. Germline lookup yields CDR1 DFQATT and CDR2 SNEGSKA (reference sequence).